The clone carrying this TCR beta chain appeared a single time. What it recognizes is unknown. The CDR3 contains 15 residues. The germline V gene has CDR1 SNHLY and CDR2 FYNNEI. V shed 6 bases and J 0 bases; nucleotides not matched to a gene: 6. This sample was included in a study of cytomegalovirus exposure and HLA in healthy donors. Study-level results: Other equally common chains were less clonally expanded than HLA-associated TCR beta chains, a later analysis showed. As immune exposure information, only CMV serostatus was available. TCR beta chain V- and J-gene trimming was linked, in a later analysis, to a missense variant in DCLRE1C.

PCR employed 60 Vbeta and 13 Jbeta primers. Sequencing used immunoSEQ multiplex PCR; TCRdb keeps in-frame clones, though not all of them. The sample has over 150,000 clones; approximately 79% are singletons. Sequences were obtained from PBMCs. This sequence was found in a male donor in good health and CMV-seronegative. This sequence joins TRBV2 and TRBJ1-1; 8 bases match TRBD1. The CDR3 protein is CASREDRAMNTEAFF. CDR3 nucleotides: TGTGCCAGCAGGGAGGACAGGGCTATGAACACTGAAGCTTTCTTT.